These 8 T cell receptor beta chains came from one sample sequenced in a study of CD8+ T cells in alopecia areata. In each case, RNA was isolated and then reverse transcribed into cDNA as the sequencing template. The protocol was immunoSEQ multiplex PCR, while the TCRdb copy is restricted to in-frame clones and leaves out a portion. The table shows some 170,000 clones, with about 72% occurring only once. The sequencing used CD8+ T cells sorted from blood, collected at week 0. These receptors all come from a human donor with alopecia areata.

The rearrangement links TRBV30 to TRBJ2-7; D not resolved. Germline V CDR1 and CDR2: GTSNPN, SVGIG (reference sequence). Trimming took 2 bases from V and 3 from J, leaving 8 bases between them. The CDR3 totals 12 residues. This CDR3 reads CAWSKGVYEQYF. CDR3 in DNA: TGTGCCTGGAGTAAGGGTGTCTACGAGCAGTACTTC.

The genes are TRBV4-1 and TRBJ1-2, with D perhaps matching TRBD1 (6 bases). V lost 0 bases and J 4 bases, leaving 9 bases between the germline ends. Germline V gene sequence: CDR1 MGHRA, CDR2 YSYEKL. The CDR3 is made up of 14 amino acids. Written as DNA, the CDR3 is TGCGCCAGCAGCCAAGAGCCAGGGGCCTATGGCTACACCTTC. Translation: CASSQEPGAYGYTF.

As to this clone: The same CDR3 is also encoded by other DNA sequences in this sample. V gene TRBV29-1 combines with J gene TRBJ2-2; TRBD2 might be the D (6 bases). V was trimmed by 7 bases and J by 5 bases, leaving 8 bases between them. Germline lookup yields CDR1 SQVTM and CDR2 ANQGSEA. The CDR3 runs to 11 residues. CDR3: CSAGRTGELFF. In DNA, the CDR3 is TGCAGCGCTGGGAGGACCGGGGAGCTGTTTTTT.

This chain links TRBV30 with TRBJ2-1, with D unclear. V was cut by 2 bases and J by 7 bases, with 21 bases left in between. The CDR3 spans 16 residues. Per germline, CDR1 GTSNPN and CDR2 SVGIG (reference sequence). As DNA, the CDR3 is TGTGCCTGGAGTCTCCCGGCCCCCCCGACGTGGAATGAGCAGTTCTTC. Translating it yields CAWSLPAPPTWNEQFF.

This chain uses TRBV4-1 with TRBJ2-3, with 8 bases aligning to TRBD1. V lost 0 bases to trimming and J lost 4 bases; unmatched junction nucleotides: 21. The CDR3 consists of 21 residues. Germline values: CDR1 MGHRA, CDR2 YSYEKL. CDR3 sequence: CASSQDKWVQGAFLAADTQYF. The CDR3 coding sequence is TGCGCCAGCAGCCAAGACAAGTGGGTGCAGGGGGCCTTTCTAGCCGCAGATACGCAGTATTTT.

The chain recombines TRBV2 with TRBJ2-7, with D unclear. The CDR3 has 18 amino acids. The germline V gene encodes CDR1 SNHLY and CDR2 FYNNEI. Deletions cut 4 bases from V and 3 bases from J, with 25 bases between. Here the CDR3 DNA reads TGTGCCAGCAGTGTGGAAGTCCAATGGAGTCACCTAGACTACGAGCAGTACTTC. Translation: CASSVEVQWSHLDYEQYF.

In this sample, this clone turned up a few times. This chain connects TRBV5-1 to TRBJ1-2; the D gene is possibly TRBD1 (5 bases). V was cut by 0 bases and J by 7 bases, with 7 bases left in between. Germline CDR1 reads SGHRS; CDR2 reads YFSETQ. CDR3 size: 12 residues. CDR3 DNA: TGCGCCAGCAGCTTGGGGGGCCGTGGCTACACCTTC. This codes for CASSLGGRGYTF.

This clone was recorded a few times. The J gene is TRBJ2-4, the V gene TRBV5-1; 8 bases are shared with TRBD2. Germline V CDR1 and CDR2: SGHRS, YFSETQ. V trimming: 1 base; J trimming: 0 bases; junction bases outside the gene matches: 3. The CDR3 is made up of 16 amino acids. The CDR3 spells CASSLTSGLAKNIQYF. DNA of the CDR3: TGCGCCAGCAGCTTGACTAGCGGCTTAGCCAAAAACATTCAGTACTTC.